Detailed here is one TCR beta chain. As yet, its antigen is unknown. Sorted-subset replicate PCRs used about 200 ng DNA, approximately 33,000 T cell genomes. Here immunoSEQ multiplex PCR was the method, and the copy in TCRdb shows in-frame clones only, minus some. The sample has around 1.1 million clones, 75% to 80% seen once. The data belong to a study of shared clonotypes between healthy human individuals. Study overall: The plates for each donor numbered three CD4 naive, three CD4 memory, two CD8 naive and one CD8 memory. Study outcomes and limitations: It was only blood that was sampled, and tissue repertoires likely differ.

Sequences were obtained from memory CD4+ T cells from PBMCs. The subset was: CD45RA-negative fraction. This sequence originates from a man in his late teens or twenties in good health. Some clones in this sample may be carry-over from other donors' samples.

CDR3 sequence (DNA): TGTGCCAGCAGTCCTCTTGGGGGAGGTTCCTACGAGCAGTACTTC. The encoded protein is CASSPLGGGSYEQYF. V gene TRBV27 combines with J gene TRBJ2-7; D perhaps matches TRBD2 (6 bases). CDR1 and CDR2 from the germline V gene are MNHEY and SMNVEV (reference sequence). The CDR3 length is 15 residues. V shed 5 bases and J shed 1 base, with 15 bases lying between them.